This T cell receptor beta chain was sequenced for a study of T cell responses to AZD1222 COVID-19 vaccine. Study-level points and caveats: The reported proportion of spike-specific TCRs targeting unmutated variant regions was nearly half. The donors showed a predominance of white British ancestry and of females, with possible underestimation of clonal diversity. CD4 TCRs linked to vaccination spanned spike, dominating at 160-218 and 743-854. Spike-specific TCR repertoires showed rising breadth and depth after two AZD1222 doses.

Trimming took off 1 base at V and 8 bases at J, with 14 bases between the two ends. CDR3 size: 14 residues. CDR1 is SGHDN, CDR2 FVKESK, per germline. Data came from immunoSEQ multiplex PCR; TCRdb stores just in-frame clones and leaves some out. The sample consists of 80,000 to 90,000 clones, about 90% of them appearing once. In the case of this clone: Its antigen is unknown.

The clonotype was recovered from an adult in good health. This chain uses TRBV14 with TRBJ1-1, with D perhaps TRBD1 (5 bases). The sequencing here drew on peripheral blood, taken on day 0 of AZD1222 vaccination. CDR3 bases: TGTGCCAGCAGCCAAGTAAGCCGAGGGGCGGAAGCTTTCTTT. The encoded protein is CASSQVSRGAEAFF.